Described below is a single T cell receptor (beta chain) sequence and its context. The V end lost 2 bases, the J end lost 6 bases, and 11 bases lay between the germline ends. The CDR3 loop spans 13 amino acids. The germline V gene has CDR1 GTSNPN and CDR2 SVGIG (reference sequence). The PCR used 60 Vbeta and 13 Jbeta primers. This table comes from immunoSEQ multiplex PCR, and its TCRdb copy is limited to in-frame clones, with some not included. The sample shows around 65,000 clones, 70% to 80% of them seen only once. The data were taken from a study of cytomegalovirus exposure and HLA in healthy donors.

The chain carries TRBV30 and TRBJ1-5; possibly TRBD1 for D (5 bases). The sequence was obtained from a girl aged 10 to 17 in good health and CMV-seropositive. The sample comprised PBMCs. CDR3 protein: CAWSSQGSQPQHF. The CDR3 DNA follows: TGTGCCTGGAGTTCCCAGGGAAGTCAGCCCCAGCATTTT.